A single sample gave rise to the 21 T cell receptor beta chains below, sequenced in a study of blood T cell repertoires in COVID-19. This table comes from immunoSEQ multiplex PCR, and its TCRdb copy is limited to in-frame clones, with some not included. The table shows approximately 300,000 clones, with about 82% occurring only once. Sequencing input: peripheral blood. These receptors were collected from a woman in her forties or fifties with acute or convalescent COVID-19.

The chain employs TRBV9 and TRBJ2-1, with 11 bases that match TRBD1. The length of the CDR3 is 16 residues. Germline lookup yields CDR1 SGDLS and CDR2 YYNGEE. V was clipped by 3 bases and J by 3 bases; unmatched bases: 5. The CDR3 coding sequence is TGTGCCAGCAGCGCCACCGGGACAGGGGGCTACAATGAGCAGTTCTTC. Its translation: CASSATGTGGYNEQFF. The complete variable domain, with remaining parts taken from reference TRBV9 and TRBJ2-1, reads DSGVTQTPKHLITATGQRVTLRCSPRSGDLSVYWYQQSLDQGLQFLIQYYNGEERAKGNILERFSAQQFPDLHSELNLSSLELGDSALYFCASSATGTGGYNEQFFGPGTRLTVL.

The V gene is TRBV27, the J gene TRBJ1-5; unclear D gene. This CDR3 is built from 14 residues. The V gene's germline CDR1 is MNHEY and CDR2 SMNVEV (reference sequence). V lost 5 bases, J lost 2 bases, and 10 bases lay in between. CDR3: CASSSRLGNQPQHF. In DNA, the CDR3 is TGTGCCAGCAGTAGCAGGCTGGGCAATCAGCCCCAGCATTTT.

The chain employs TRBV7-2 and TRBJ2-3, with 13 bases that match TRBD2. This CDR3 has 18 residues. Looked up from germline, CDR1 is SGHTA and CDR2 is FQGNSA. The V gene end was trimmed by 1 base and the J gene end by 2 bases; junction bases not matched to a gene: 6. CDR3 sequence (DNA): TGTGCCAGCAGCTTAGGGTTCGGACTAGCGGGGGACACAGATACGCAGTATTTT. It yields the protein CASSLGFGLAGDTDTQYF.

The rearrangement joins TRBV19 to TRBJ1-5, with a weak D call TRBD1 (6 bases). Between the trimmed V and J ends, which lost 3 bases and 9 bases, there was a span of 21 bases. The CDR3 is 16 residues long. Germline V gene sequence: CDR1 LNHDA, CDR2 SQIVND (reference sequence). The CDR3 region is CASSMPSGGWIWPQHF. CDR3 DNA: TGTGCCAGTAGTATGCCGAGCGGGGGCTGGATCTGGCCCCAGCATTTT.

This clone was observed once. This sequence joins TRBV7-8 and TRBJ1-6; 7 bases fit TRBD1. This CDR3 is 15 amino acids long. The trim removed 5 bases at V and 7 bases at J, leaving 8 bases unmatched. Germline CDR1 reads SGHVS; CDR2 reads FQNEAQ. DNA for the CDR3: TGTGCCAGCAGCCCCGAGACAGGGTCGAATTCACCCCTCCACTTT. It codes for CASSPETGSNSPLHF.

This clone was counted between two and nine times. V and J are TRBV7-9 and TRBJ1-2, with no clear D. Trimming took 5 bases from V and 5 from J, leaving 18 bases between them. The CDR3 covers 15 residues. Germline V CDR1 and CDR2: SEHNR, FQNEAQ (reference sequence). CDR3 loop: CASSDNRSPPYGYTF. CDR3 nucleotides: TGTGCCAGCAGCGATAACCGGAGCCCGCCTTATGGCTACACCTTC.

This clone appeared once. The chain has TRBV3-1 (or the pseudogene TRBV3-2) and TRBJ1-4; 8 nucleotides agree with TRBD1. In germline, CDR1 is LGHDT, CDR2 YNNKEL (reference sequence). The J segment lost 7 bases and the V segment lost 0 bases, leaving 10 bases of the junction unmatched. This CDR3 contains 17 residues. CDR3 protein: CASSQDTGGGPGEKLFF. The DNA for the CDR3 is TGTGCCAGCAGCCAAGATACAGGGGGGGGGCCTGGTGAAAAACTGTTTTTT.

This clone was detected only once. Here the CDR3 reads CAWVNRAKNIQYF. CDR3 in DNA: TGTGCCTGGGTCAACAGAGCCAAAAACATTCAGTACTTC. The rearrangement uses TRBV30 and TRBJ2-4; D is unresolved. Germline-derived CDR1 and CDR2 are GTSNPN and SVGIG (reference sequence). Trimming took 5 bases from V and 0 from J, leaving 8 bases between them. The CDR3 spans 13 residues.

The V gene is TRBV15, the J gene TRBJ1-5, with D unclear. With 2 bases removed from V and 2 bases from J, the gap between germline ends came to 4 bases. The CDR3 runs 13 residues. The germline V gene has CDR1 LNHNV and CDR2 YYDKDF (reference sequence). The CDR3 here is CATSRTGNQPQHF. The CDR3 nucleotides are TGTGCCACCAGCAGAACAGGCAATCAGCCCCAGCATTTT.

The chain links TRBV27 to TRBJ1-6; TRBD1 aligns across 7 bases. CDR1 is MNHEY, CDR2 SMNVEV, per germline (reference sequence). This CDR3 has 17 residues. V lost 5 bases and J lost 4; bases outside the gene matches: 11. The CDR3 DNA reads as TGTGCCAGCAGTCCATCGGTGGGACAGCTTTATAATTCACCCCTCCACTTT. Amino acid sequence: CASSPSVGQLYNSPLHF.

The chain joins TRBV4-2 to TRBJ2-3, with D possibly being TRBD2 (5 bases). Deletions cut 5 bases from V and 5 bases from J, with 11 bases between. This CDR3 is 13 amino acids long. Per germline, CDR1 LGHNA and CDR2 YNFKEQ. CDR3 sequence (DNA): TGTGCCAGCAGCGTGAGGGAAGGAGATACGCAGTATTTT. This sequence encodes CASSVREGDTQYF.

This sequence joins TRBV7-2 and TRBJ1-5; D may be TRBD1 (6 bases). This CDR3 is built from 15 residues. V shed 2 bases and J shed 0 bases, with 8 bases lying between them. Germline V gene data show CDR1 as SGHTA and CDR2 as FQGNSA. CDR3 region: CASSLWTDSNQPQHF. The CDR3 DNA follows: TGTGCCAGCAGCTTATGGACAGATAGCAATCAGCCCCAGCATTTT. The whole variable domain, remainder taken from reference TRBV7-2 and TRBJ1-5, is GAGVSQSPSNKVTEKGKDVELRCDPISGHTALYWYRQSLGQGLEFLIYFQGNSAPDKSGLPSDRFSAERTGGSVSTLTIQRTQQEDSAVYLCASSLWTDSNQPQHFGDGTRLSIL.

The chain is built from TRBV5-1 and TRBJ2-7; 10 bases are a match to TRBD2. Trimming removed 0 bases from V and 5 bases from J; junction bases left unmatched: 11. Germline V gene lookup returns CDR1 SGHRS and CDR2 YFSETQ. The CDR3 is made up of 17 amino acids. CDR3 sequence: CASSLEISSGSLNEQYF. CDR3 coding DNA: TGCGCCAGCAGCTTGGAAATATCTAGCGGGAGTTTGAACGAGCAGTACTTC.

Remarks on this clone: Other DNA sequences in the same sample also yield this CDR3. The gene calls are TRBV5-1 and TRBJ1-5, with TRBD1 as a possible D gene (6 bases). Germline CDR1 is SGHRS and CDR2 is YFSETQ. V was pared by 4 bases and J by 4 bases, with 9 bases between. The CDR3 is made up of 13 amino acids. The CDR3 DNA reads TGCGCCAGCAGCCTAACAGGGAATCAGCCCCAGCATTTT. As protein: CASSLTGNQPQHF. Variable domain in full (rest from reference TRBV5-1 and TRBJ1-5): KAGVTQTPRYLIKTRGQQVTLSCSPISGHRSVSWYQQTPGQGLQFLFEYFSETQRNKGNFPGRFSGRQFSNSRSEMNVSTLELGDSALYLCASSLTGNQPQHFGDGTRLSIL.

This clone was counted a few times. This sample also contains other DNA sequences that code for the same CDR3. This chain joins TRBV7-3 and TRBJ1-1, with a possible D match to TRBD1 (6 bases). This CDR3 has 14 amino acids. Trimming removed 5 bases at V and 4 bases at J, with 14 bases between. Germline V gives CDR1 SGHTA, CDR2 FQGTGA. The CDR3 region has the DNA TGTGCCAGCAGCCCCCGTGGGGGCACCACTGAAGCTTTCTTT. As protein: CASSPRGGTTEAFF. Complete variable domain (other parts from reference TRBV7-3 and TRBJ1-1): GAGVSQTPSNKVTEKGKYVELRCDPISGHTALYWYRQSLGQGPEFLIYFQGTGAADDSGLPNDRFFAVRPEGSVSTLKIQRTERGDSAVYLCASSPRGGTTEAFFGQGTRLTVV.

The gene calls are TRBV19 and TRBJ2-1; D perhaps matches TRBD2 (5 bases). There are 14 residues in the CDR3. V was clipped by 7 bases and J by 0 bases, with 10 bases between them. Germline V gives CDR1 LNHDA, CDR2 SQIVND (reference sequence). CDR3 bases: TGTGCCAGTACCCCTAGCCACTCCTACAATGAGCAGTTCTTC. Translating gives CASTPSHSYNEQFF.

CDR3 nucleotides: TGTGCCAGCAGCTTGGCCCGTACTAGCGGACGCACAGATACGCAGTATTTT. Amino acids: CASSLARTSGRTDTQYF. J is TRBJ2-3 and V is TRBV5-6, with TRBD2 matching 8 bases. J lost 1 base, V lost 0 bases, and 7 bases had no gene match. The CDR3 runs to 17 residues. Germline-derived CDR1 and CDR2 are SGHDT and YYEEEE.

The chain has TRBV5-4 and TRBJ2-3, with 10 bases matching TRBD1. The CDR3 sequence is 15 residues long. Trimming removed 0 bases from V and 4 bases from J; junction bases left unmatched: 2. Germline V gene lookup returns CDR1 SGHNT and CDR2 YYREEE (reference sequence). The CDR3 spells CASSLGGTGADTQYF. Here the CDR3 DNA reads TGTGCCAGCAGCTTGGGGGGGACAGGGGCAGATACGCAGTATTTT.

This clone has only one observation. In DNA, the CDR3 is TGTGCCAGCAGCTTACCAGGGTTGAACACTGAAGCTTTCTTT. Protein: CASSLPGLNTEAFF. This sequence joins TRBV5-4 and TRBJ1-1; tentative D call: TRBD1 (5 bases). Germline V gene data show CDR1 as SGHNT and CDR2 as YYREEE (reference sequence). This CDR3 has 14 amino acids. V was shortened by 2 bases and J by 0 bases, with 8 bases between the two germline ends.

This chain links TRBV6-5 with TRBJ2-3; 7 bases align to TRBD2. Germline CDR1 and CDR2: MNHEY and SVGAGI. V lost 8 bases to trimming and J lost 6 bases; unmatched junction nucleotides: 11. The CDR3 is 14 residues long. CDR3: CASDHPGEGDTQYF. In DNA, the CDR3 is TGTGCCAGCGATCACCCGGGGGAGGGGGATACGCAGTATTTT.

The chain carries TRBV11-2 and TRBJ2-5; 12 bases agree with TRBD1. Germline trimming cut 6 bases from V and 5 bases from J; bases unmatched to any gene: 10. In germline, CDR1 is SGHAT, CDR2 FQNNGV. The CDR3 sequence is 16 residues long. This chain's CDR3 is CASRRGQGAKWETQYF. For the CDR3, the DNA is TGTGCCAGCAGGCGGGGACAGGGGGCAAAGTGGGAGACCCAGTACTTC.